The rows below give T cell receptor beta chains drawn from one sample of a study of metastatic and nonmetastatic thyroid tumors. MiXCR re-clonotyped the PCR reads for TCRdb. This table has about 34,000 clones, under 40% appearing once. The source material was tumor tissue. The receptors stem from a female donor with papillary thyroid cancer or a benign thyroid nodule (not recorded which). Some clones in this sample may be carry-over from other donors' samples. Both conserved end residues are part of each CDR3. D genes are given only for firm matches. Clone size is not always given. Where it is, it says once, few, many or a class for expanded clones.

length	D	J	V	size	DNA	CDR3
12	TRBD1	TRBJ1-2	TRBV28	few	TGTGCCAGCAGGACAGGGGGCGGCGGCTACACCTTC	CASRTGGGGYTF
14	TRBD1	TRBJ2-6	TRBV7-2	NA	TGTGCCAGCAGCCCACCGACAGGGACAAACGTCCTGACTTTC	CASSPPTGTNVLTF
14	NA	TRBJ2-5	TRBV19	few	TGTGCCAGTAGTCCAACAGGGGGGGCAGAGACCCAGTACTTC	CASSPTGGAETQYF
14	NA	TRBJ2-3	TRBV12-3/TRBV12-4	NA	TGTGCCAGCAGCCCCGGAATTATATCAGATACGCAGTATTTT	CASSPGIISDTQYF
15	NA	TRBJ2-2	TRBV5-8	NA	TGTGCCAGCAGCTTGGGACAGGGACTTACCGGGGAGCTGTTTTTT	CASSLGQGLTGELFF
14	TRBD1	TRBJ1-2	TRBV28	few	TGTGCCAGCAGAGGACAGGGGGCTGACTATGGCTACACCTTC	CASRGQGADYGYTF
13	NA	TRBJ1-2	TRBV5-6	NA	TGTGCCAGCAGCCAGACAGGCTCAAGCGGCTACACCTTC	CASSQTGSSGYTF
15	TRBD1	TRBJ2-7	TRBV5-1	NA	TGCGCCAGCAGCCCCCCGACAGGGAAGTCCTACGAGCAGTACTTC	CASSPPTGKSYEQYF
13	NA	TRBJ2-7	TRBV11-3	few	TGTGCCAGCAGCTTAGATGGGTGGGTCGAGCAGTACTTC	CASSLDGWVEQYF
14	TRBD2	TRBJ2-7	TRBV6-1	few	TGTGCCAGCAGCCCCCGGGGGGGGCCTTACGAGCAGTACTTC	CASSPRGGPYEQYF
14	NA	TRBJ1-2	TRBV13	NA	TGTGCCAGCAGCACCCGGACAGCCAACTATGGCTACACCTTC	CASSTRTANYGYTF
15	NA	TRBJ1-3	TRBV6-1	NA	TGTGCCAGCAGTTTCGCGACCTTCAAGGGAAGCACCATATATTTT	CASSFATFKGSTIYF
14	NA	TRBJ1-2	TRBV7-9	NA	TGTGCCAGCAGCTTAGTCACAGCTCCCTATGGCTACACCTTC	CASSLVTAPYGYTF
13	TRBD1	TRBJ2-7	TRBV19	NA	TGTGCCAGTAGTAACTACAGGGGATACGAGCAGTACTTC	CASSNYRGYEQYF
14	TRBD2	TRBJ2-1	TRBV27	NA	TGTGCCAGCATCGGGGCGGGGGTAATGTCCGAGCAGTTCTTC	CASIGAGVMSEQFF
13	NA	TRBJ2-3	TRBV20-1	NA	TGCAGTGCTAGTGGTGAAGAGGCAGATACGCAGTATTTT	CSASGEEADTQYF
12	NA	TRBJ2-1	TRBV12-3/TRBV12-4	few	TGTGCCAGCCGGTATAGCAACAATGAGCAGTTCTTC	CASRYSNNEQFF
12	TRBD2	TRBJ2-7	TRBV6-1	NA	TGTGCCAGCCGGGGGGGAGCCTACGAGCAGTACTTC	CASRGGAYEQYF
15	NA	TRBJ1-5	TRBV30	few	TGTGCCTGGAACCAAGCGGGGACAATTTTTCAGCCCCAGCATTTT	CAWNQAGTIFQPQHF
13	TRBD1	TRBJ1-1	TRBV12-3/TRBV12-4	few	TGTGCCAGCAGGGCACAGGGGGACACTGAAGCTTTCTTT	CASRAQGDTEAFF
15	TRBD1	TRBJ1-5	TRBV5-5	NA	TGTGCCAGCAGCTTGGTGGACAGGGCTACTCAGCCCCAGCATTTT	CASSLVDRATQPQHF
15	NA	TRBJ1-2	TRBV4-2	NA	TGTGCCAGCAGCCAGGCGGGGGCGACTAACTATGGCTACACCTTC	CASSQAGATNYGYTF
14	NA	TRBJ1-6	TRBV28	few	TGTGCCAGCACCCAATCCAGTTTTTTCTCACCCCTCCACTTT	CASTQSSFFSPLHF
18	TRBD1	TRBJ1-5	TRBV18	NA	TGTGCCAGCTCACCAGGGACAGGGTTTAGTATAAGCAATCAGCCCCAGCATTTT	CASSPGTGFSISNQPQHF
12	NA	TRBJ1-2	TRBV30	NA	TGTGCCTGGGTAACAGGCTTCTATGGCTACACCTTC	CAWVTGFYGYTF
12	NA	TRBJ1-2	TRBV11-1	NA	TGTGCCAGCAGCGAAACGTCCTATGGCTACACCTTC	CASSETSYGYTF
14	TRBD2	TRBJ2-7	TRBV5-1	NA	TGCGCCAGCAGCATGACTAGCGGGAGTCTCGAGCAGTACTTC	CASSMTSGSLEQYF
16	NA	TRBJ1-3	TRBV5-4	many	TGTGCCAGCAGCTTGGGGGCATCCCTCTCTGGAAACACCATATATTTT	CASSLGASLSGNTIYF
15	TRBD1	TRBJ1-1	TRBV6-1	few	TGTGCCAGCACCCTGACAGGAGGGACAGCACAAAAAGCTTTCTTT	CASTLTGGTAQKAFF
15	TRBD2	TRBJ2-2	TRBV7-9	NA	TGTGCCAGCAGCCCTACTCTGGGAGGGTCCGGGGAGCTGTTTTTT	CASSPTLGGSGELFF
14	TRBD1	TRBJ1-5	TRBV5-1	NA	TGCGCCAGCAGCTTAGGGACAGGGGGTCAGCCCCAGCATTTT	CASSLGTGGQPQHF
14	TRBD1	TRBJ2-2	TRBV12-3/TRBV12-4	few	TGTGCCAGCAGTTTGTCAGGGGGCACCGGGGAGCTGTTTTTT	CASSLSGGTGELFF
13	NA	TRBJ2-7	TRBV20-1	NA	TGCAGTGCTAGCGGGCCAGCAGCTAACGAGCAGTACTTC	CSASGPAANEQYF
17	TRBD2	TRBJ2-3	TRBV2	once	TGTGCCAGCTATAGACTAGCGGGAGATGGTGTCGCAGATACGCAGTATTTT	CASYRLAGDGVADTQYF
15	TRBD1	TRBJ2-7	TRBV20-1	NA	TGCAGTGCTCCCACCCCGGGACAGGGGGCAAGGGAGCAGTACTTC	CSAPTPGQGAREQYF
14	NA	TRBJ2-5	TRBV3-1	NA	TGTGCCAGCAGCCAAGTAAAAGCCGGAGAGACCCAGTACTTC	CASSQVKAGETQYF
16	TRBD2	TRBJ2-3	TRBV27	many	TGTGCCAGCAGTTCCCGACTAGCCGGGGGCACAGATACGCAGTATTTT	CASSSRLAGGTDTQYF
13	NA	TRBJ2-7	TRBV3-1	NA	TGTGCCAGCAGCCAAGACAGTTCCTACGAGCAGTACTTC	CASSQDSSYEQYF
14	TRBD1	TRBJ2-7	TRBV30	NA	TGTGCCTGGGATTGGAGACAGGGGGACGGTGAGCAGTACTTC	CAWDWRQGDGEQYF
16	TRBD1	TRBJ2-6	TRBV6-2/TRBV6-3	few	TGTGCCAGCAGCAAACAGGGGGCTACTGGGGCCAACGTCCTGACTTTC	CASSKQGATGANVLTF
12	NA	TRBJ2-2	TRBV4-1	NA	TGCGCCAGCAGCCTTAACACCGGGGAGCTGTTTTTT	CASSLNTGELFF
15	NA	TRBJ1-5	TRBV2	NA	TGTGCCAGCAGTGAAGGTAATTCAGGGATTCAGCCCCAGCATTTT	CASSEGNSGIQPQHF
18	TRBD1	TRBJ2-6	TRBV4-2	NA	TGTGCCAGCAGCCAGGACAGGGGACCGGGGTCTGGGGCCAACGTCCTGACTTTC	CASSQDRGPGSGANVLTF
16	NA	TRBJ2-1	TRBV12-3/TRBV12-4	NA	TGTGCCAGCAGTTTATTCTTTGTTCGCAGGTACAATGAGCAGTTCTTC	CASSLFFVRRYNEQFF
15	NA	TRBJ2-7	TRBV2	few	TGTGCCAGCAGTGACTCTCCGGAGCCCTTTTACGAGCAGTACTTC	CASSDSPEPFYEQYF
11	NA	TRBJ2-5	TRBV18	NA	TGTGCCAGCTCACCCCAGGAGACCCAGTACTTC	CASSPQETQYF
14	NA	TRBJ1-6	TRBV28	NA	TGTGCCAGCAGTCCGGGAGATCGGGGTTCACCCCTCCACTTT	CASSPGDRGSPLHF
14	TRBD1	TRBJ1-1	TRBV5-1	once	TGCGCCACTCGGACAGGGCGCGAGGAAACTGAAGCTTTCTTT	CATRTGREETEAFF
12	NA	TRBJ2-7	TRBV7-2	few	TGTGCCAGCAGGGCAGGGACGCGGGAGCAGTACTTC	CASRAGTREQYF
15	TRBD2	TRBJ2-1	TRBV19	NA	TGTGCCAGTAGTATAGTGGGACTAGCGGTGAATGAGCAGTTCTTC	CASSIVGLAVNEQFF
14	NA	TRBJ2-7	TRBV28	NA	TGTGCCAGCAGTTCGGGAGCCCCCCCCTACGAGCAGTACTTC	CASSSGAPPYEQYF
15	TRBD1	TRBJ2-7	TRBV5-5	NA	TGTGCCAGCAGCTTTAGTGACAGGGGTACCGTCGAGCAGTACTTC	CASSFSDRGTVEQYF
15	NA	TRBJ2-1	TRBV27	NA	TGTGCCAGCAGTTACGGACAGAATGGGGTCAATGAGCAGTTCTTC	CASSYGQNGVNEQFF
18	TRBD2	TRBJ2-3	TRBV24-1	once	TGTGCCACCAGTGATTTGAGGGGGACTAGCGGAACAACAGATACGCAGTATTTT	CATSDLRGTSGTTDTQYF
13	NA	TRBJ2-7	TRBV5-1	NA	TGCGCCAGTCAGACAGACTTAACCTACGAGCAGTACTTC	CASQTDLTYEQYF
13	NA	TRBJ2-1	TRBV15	NA	TGTGCCACCAGCAGGGGAGGCGGAGGGGAGCAGTTCTTC	CATSRGGGGEQFF